This T cell receptor (beta chain) derives from a study of cytomegalovirus exposure and HLA in healthy donors. Overall study results and limits: In a later analysis, productive TCRs from donors in an Asian-associated ancestry cluster reportedly carried fewer N-insertions than the cohort mean. As confirmed in vitro, a few CMV-associated chains were specific for CMV antigens. TCR association rates varied by HLA locus in a later analysis, with DRB1 highest and HLA-C lowest.

The PCR had 60 Vbeta and 13 Jbeta primers. Here immunoSEQ multiplex PCR was the method, and the copy in TCRdb shows in-frame clones only, minus some. The profile shows fewer than 30,000 clones, 62% of them singletons. Donors likely had unrecorded immune exposures despite being nominally healthy when sampled. This CDR3 spans 14 amino acids. About this clone: Its antigen is as yet unknown.

The rearrangement uses TRBV21-1 and TRBJ1-4; the D segment call TRBD1 is taken from the table without a DNA check. TRBV21-1 is given as a pseudogene. The TCR originated in a male donor in good health and CMV-seropositive. Sequenced sample: PBMCs. For the CDR3, the DNA is TGTGCCAGCAGCAGCAACCAGGCTAATGAAAAACTGTTTTTT. Translated, it gives CASSSNQANEKLFF.